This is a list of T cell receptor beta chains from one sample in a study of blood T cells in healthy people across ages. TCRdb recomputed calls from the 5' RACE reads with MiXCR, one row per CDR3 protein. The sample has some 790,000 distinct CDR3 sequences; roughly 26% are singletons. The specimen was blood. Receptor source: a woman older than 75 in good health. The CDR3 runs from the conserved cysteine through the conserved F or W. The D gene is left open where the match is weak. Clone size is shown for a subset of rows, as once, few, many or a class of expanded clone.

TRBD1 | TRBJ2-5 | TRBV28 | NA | TGTGCCAGCAGTTTATGTGGACAGGGGATCGGGACCCAGTACTTC | CASSLCGQGIGTQYF
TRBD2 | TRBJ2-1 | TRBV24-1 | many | TGTGCCACCAGTGACCCCCGACTAGCGGGGGGGCGATACAATGAGCAGTTCTTC | CATSDPRLAGGRYNEQFF
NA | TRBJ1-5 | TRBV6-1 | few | TGTGCCAGCAGTCCCTTGGTAGGGGTTCCCCGCGGTAGCAATCAGCCCCAGCATTTT | CASSPLVGVPRGSNQPQHF
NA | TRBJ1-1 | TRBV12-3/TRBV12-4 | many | TGTGCCAGCAGCTTAGATGGGGGGAACACTGAAGCTTTCTTT | CASSLDGGNTEAFF
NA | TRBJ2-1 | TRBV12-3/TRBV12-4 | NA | TGTGCCAGCAGTGTGGGGGGCGACGAGCAGTTCTTC | CASSVGGDEQFF
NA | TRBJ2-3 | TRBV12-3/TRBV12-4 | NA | TGTGCCAGCAGACCGGGAGTAGTAGGAGATACGCAGTATTTT | CASRPGVVGDTQYF
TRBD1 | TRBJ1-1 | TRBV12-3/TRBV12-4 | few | TGTGCCAGCAGTTTGGGGACAGGGGCACCTTTGAACACTGAAGCTTTCTTT | CASSLGTGAPLNTEAFF
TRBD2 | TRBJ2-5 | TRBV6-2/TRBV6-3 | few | TGTGCCAGCAGTCGGGGGGGACTAGCGGGAAACAGGGAGACCCAGTACTTC | CASSRGGLAGNRETQYF
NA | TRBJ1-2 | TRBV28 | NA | TGTGCCAGCAAACAGACCGCGCTTAACTATGGCTACACCTTC | CASKQTALNYGYTF
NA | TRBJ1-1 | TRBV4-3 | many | TGCGCCAGCAGCCGCTCGGGACGGGCTGAAGCTTTCTTT | CASSRSGRAEAFF
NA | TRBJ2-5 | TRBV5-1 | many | TGCGCCAGCAGCCCACCTCCGGGACAACTACAAGAGACCCAGTACTTC | CASSPPPGQLQETQYF
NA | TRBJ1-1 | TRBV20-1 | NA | TGCAGTGCCCCTCCCCGCAGGGGTCCCCGAAGTACTGAAGCTTTCTTT | CSAPPRRGPRSTEAFF
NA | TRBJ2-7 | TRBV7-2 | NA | TGTGCCAGCAGCCGGTTTTTTGGGGGTTCCTACGAGCAGTACTTC | CASSRFFGGSYEQYF
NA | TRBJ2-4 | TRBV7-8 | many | TGTGCCAGCAGCTTACAAGGGCCGGGGGCCAAAAACATTCAGTACTTC | CASSLQGPGAKNIQYF
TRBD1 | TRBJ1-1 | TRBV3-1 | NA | TGTGCCAGCAGCCAAGGAGGGAGAGGGGACAGCCCTTTCTTT | CASSQGGRGDSPFF
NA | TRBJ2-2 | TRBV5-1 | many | TGCGCCAGCAGCTTGGCCATTTATGGGGACGGGGAGCTGTTTTTT | CASSLAIYGDGELFF
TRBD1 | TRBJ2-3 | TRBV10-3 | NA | TGTGCCAGCGGACGGGGACAGGGCACAGATACGCAGTATTTT | CASGRGQGTDTQYF
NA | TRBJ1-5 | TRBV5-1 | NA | TGCGCCAGCAGGGCAGACGAGTATCAGCCCCAGCATTTT | CASRADEYQPQHF
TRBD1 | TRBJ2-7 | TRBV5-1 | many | TGCGCCAGCAGCTTGGGACAGGGTAACCCCTACGAGCAGTACTTC | CASSLGQGNPYEQYF
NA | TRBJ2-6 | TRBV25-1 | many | TGTGCCAGCAGTACCTCGACAGGCAAAGCTGGGGCCAACGTCCTGACTTTC | CASSTSTGKAGANVLTF
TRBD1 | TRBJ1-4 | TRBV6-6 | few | TGTGCCAGCAGTTACACAGGGGGCATTGAAAAACTGTTTTTT | CASSYTGGIEKLFF
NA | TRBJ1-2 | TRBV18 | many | TGTGCCAGCTCACCACCCCTAACTAACTATGGCTACACCTTC | CASSPPLTNYGYTF
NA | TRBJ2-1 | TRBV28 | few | TGTGCCAGCAGGGGACCTCTCGGGGGTTACAATGAGCAGTTCTTC | CASRGPLGGYNEQFF
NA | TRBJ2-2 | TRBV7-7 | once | TGTGCTAGCAGCTTAGCAGAAACCGGGGAGCTGTTTTTT | CASSLAETGELFF
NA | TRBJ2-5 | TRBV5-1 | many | TGCGCCAGCAGCAAGAAAGAGACCCAGTACTTC | CASSKKETQYF
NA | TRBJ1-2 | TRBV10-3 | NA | TGTGCCGCACGCGACTTAGGGACCCACTATGGCTACACCTTC | CAARDLGTHYGYTF
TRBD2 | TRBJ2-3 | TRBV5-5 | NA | TGTGCCAGCAGCTTGGCGGGGTGGCGGGGGACCACAGATACGCAGTATTTT | CASSLAGWRGTTDTQYF
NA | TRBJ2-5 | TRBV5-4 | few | TGTGCCAGCAGCTCCCCAGAGGCTGTGGAGACCCAGTACTTC | CASSSPEAVETQYF
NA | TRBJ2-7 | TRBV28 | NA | TGTGCCAGCAGTTTCCAGGACAGCTGCGAGCAGTACTTC | CASSFQDSCEQYF
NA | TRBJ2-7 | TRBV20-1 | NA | TGCAGTGCCCGGACTCTCAGGACCTACGAGCAGTACTTC | CSARTLRTYEQYF
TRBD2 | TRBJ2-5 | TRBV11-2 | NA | TGTGCCAGCAGCTTGAGCGGGGGGGCCGCTGGAGAGACCCAGTACTTC | CASSLSGGAAGETQYF
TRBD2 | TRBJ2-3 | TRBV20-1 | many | TGCAGTGCTAGAGTAGCGGGGCAAGATACGCAGTATTTT | CSARVAGQDTQYF
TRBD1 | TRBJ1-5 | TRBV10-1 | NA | TGCGCCAGACGAGACAGGGAGGGAGTGCAGCCCCAGCATTTT | CARRDREGVQPQHF
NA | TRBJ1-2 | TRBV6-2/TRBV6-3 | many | TGTGCCAGCAGTCTGGACAGACTCTACACCTTC | CASSLDRLYTF
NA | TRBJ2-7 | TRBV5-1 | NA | TGCGCCAGCAGCTTGGTGGGGACCGAGCAGTACTTC | CASSLVGTEQYF
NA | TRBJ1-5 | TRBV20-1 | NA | TGCAGTGCTAGAGACACTGGAGGTCAGCCCCAGCATTTT | CSARDTGGQPQHF
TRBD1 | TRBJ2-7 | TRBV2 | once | TGTGCCAGCAGACCAGACAGGGGGAACAATGAGCAGTACTTC | CASRPDRGNNEQYF
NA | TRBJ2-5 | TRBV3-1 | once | TGTGCCAACAGCCATTCTAGCGCACAAGAGACCCAGTACTTC | CANSHSSAQETQYF
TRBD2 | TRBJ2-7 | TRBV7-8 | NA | TGTGCCAGCAGCTCGGGAGGAGGGGACTGCGAGCAGTACTTC | CASSSGGGDCEQYF
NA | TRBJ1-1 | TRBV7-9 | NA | TGTGCCAGCAGCTTAGCCCGCGGAGCGACCACTGAAGCTTTCTTT | CASSLARGATTEAFF
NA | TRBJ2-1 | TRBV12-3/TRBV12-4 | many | TGTGCCAGCACCCCATCTTACAGCTACAATGAGCAGTTCTTC | CASTPSYSYNEQFF
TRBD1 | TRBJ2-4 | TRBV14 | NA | TGTACCAGCAGCCAGGGACAGGTTTTCCTAACCAAAAACATTCAGTACTTC | CTSSQGQVFLTKNIQYF
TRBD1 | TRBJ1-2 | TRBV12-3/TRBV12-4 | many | TGTGCCAGCAGTTTACCCAGGGGGGGGGCCCCCTTGGGCTACACCTTC | CASSLPRGGAPLGYTF
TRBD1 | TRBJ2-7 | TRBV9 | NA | TGTGCCAGCAGCGCCTCCGACAGGGGTGGACGCTACGAGCAGTACTTC | CASSASDRGGRYEQYF
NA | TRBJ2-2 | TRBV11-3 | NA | TGTGCCAGCAGCTTAGCCCAACCCGGGGAGCTGTTTTTT | CASSLAQPGELFF
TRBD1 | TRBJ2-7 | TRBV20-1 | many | TGCAGTGCTGGGGACAGGGCGGACTACGAGCAGTACTTC | CSAGDRADYEQYF
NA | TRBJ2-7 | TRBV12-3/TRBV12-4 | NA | TGTGCCAGCAGCGGAAGGGGGGGTTATACTTACGAGCAGTACTTC | CASSGRGGYTYEQYF
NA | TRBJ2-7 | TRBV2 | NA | TGTGCCAGCAGCTGGACGGCTAATACCTACGAGCAGTACTTC | CASSWTANTYEQYF
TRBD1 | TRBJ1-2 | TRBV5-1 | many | TGCGCCAGCAGCTTGTGGGGACAGGGGAACAACTATGGCTACACCTTC | CASSLWGQGNNYGYTF
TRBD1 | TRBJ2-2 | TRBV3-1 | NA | TGTGCCAGCAGCCAGGTGACAGGGGGCACCGGGGAGCTGTTTTTT | CASSQVTGGTGELFF
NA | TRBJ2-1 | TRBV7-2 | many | TGTGCCAGCAGCGACGCTGCCAAAAGGGGTGAGCAGTTCTTC | CASSDAAKRGEQFF
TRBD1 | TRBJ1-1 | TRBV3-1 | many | TGTGCCAGCAGCCAAGTACGGACAGGGCGCTTGGACACTGAAGCTTTCTTT | CASSQVRTGRLDTEAFF
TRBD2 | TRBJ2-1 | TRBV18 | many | TGTGCCAGCTCACCCCTAGCGGGGAGGTCCTACAATGAGCAGTTCTTC | CASSPLAGRSYNEQFF